This TCR beta chain came from a study of blood T cell repertoires in COVID-19. The wider study: Sites across the United States, Italy and Spain contributed samples from acute and convalescent COVID-19.

Concerning this clone itself: Other nucleotide sequences from this sample produce the same CDR3.

Participants were aged roughly 18 to 90 years, lived in some 23 US areas, and enrolled virtually. Someone with COVID-19 had been met by exposed participants within 2 weeks before study entry. As handled by the study authors: Amplification of reference gene primers was used by the study to estimate nucleated cell counts. Produced via immunoSEQ multiplex PCR; TCRdb's table is partial and in-frame only. V and J calls and clone size are as listed in that table; D and trimming were resolved from the DNA. The table includes 200,000 to 250,000 clones, 90% detected once. The CDR3 is 14 residues long. V was cut by 2 bases and J by 4 bases, with 8 bases left in between. Germline V gives CDR1 SEHNR, CDR2 FQNEAQ (reference sequence).

This clonotype was sampled from a young man who had been exposed to COVID-19. The source material was PBMCs or T cells enriched from blood (not recorded which). The V and J genes are TRBV7-9 and TRBJ1-4; D unclear. In nucleotides, the CDR3 is TGTGCCAGCAGCTTATCCGGGTTTAATGAAAAACTGTTTTTT. It codes for CASSLSGFNEKLFF.